Following are 18 T cell receptor beta chains from one sample sequenced in a study of T cells in Graves' hyperthyroidism and ophthalmopathy. Researchers amplified the TCR beta CDR3 regions from RNA transcripts. First-round RT-PCR with HTBI primers amplified the TCR CDR3 region. TCRdb ran MiXCR on the multiplex PCR reads and lists one entry per CDR3 protein. Among 300,000 to 450,000 distinct CDR3 sequences listed, roughly a sixth were seen once. Sequences were obtained from blood. The receptors were gathered from a woman in her 30s with Graves' hyperthyroidism that later progressed to Graves' ophthalmopathy.

This clonotype came up many times. The V and J genes are TRBV5-1 and TRBJ1-1; D not resolved. The CDR3 is 15 amino acids. Germline loops: CDR1 SGHRS, CDR2 YFSETQ. With 0 bases removed from V and 5 bases from J, the gap between germline ends came to 14 bases. CDR3 in amino acids: CASSLAVPGRTEAFF. The CDR3 DNA reads TGCGCCAGCAGCTTGGCTGTGCCCGGGAGGACTGAAGCTTTCTTT.

This clonotype was counted ten times or more. This rearrangement joins TRBV11-2 to TRBJ2-7; 11 positions match TRBD2. Germline CDR1 is SGHAT and CDR2 is FQNNGV. V lost 3 bases and J lost 1; bases outside the gene matches: 2. This CDR3 spans 15 amino acids. This CDR3 reads CASSFSSGRSYEQYF. CDR3 nucleotide sequence: TGTGCCAGCAGCTTTTCTAGCGGGAGGTCCTACGAGCAGTACTTC.

This clonotype was picked up many times. The rearrangement links TRBV5-1 to TRBJ1-5; D possibly corresponds to TRBD1 (6 bases). Trimming cost V 7 bases and J 0 bases, with 8 bases left between them. CDR1 and CDR2 from the germline V gene are SGHRS and YFSETQ. This CDR3 is built from 13 residues. CDR3 region: CASFRGSNQPQHF. The CDR3 coding sequence is TGCGCCAGCTTCAGGGGTAGCAATCAGCCCCAGCATTTT.

This clonotype was recorded many times. V gene TRBV28 combines with J gene TRBJ2-1; 10 bases map to TRBD2. Germline V CDR1 and CDR2: MDHEN, SYDVKM. The CDR3 covers 15 residues. The V and J ends lost 10 bases and 6 bases, in that order; junction bases with no gene match: 12. The CDR3 DNA reads as TGTGCCATCAAACGGGTACTAGCGGGAAGCAATGAGCAGTTCTTC. Its protein product is CAIKRVLAGSNEQFF.

This clonotype was observed many times. The V and J genes are TRBV5-1 and TRBJ2-3; perhaps TRBD2 as D (6 bases). The CDR3 runs to 18 residues. In germline, CDR1 is SGHRS, CDR2 YFSETQ. The ends were cut back, 0 bases at V and 2 bases at J, with 19 bases in the middle. CDR3 in DNA: TGCGCCAGCAGCTTGGATCCGGAACCGGGACTTGCCACAGATACGCAGTATTTT. It encodes CASSLDPEPGLATDTQYF. Filled out from reference TRBV5-1 and TRBJ2-3, the complete variable domain reads KAGVTQTPRYLIKTRGQQVTLSCSPISGHRSVSWYQQTPGQGLQFLFEYFSETQRNKGNFPGRFSGRQFSNSRSEMNVSTLELGDSALYLCASSLDPEPGLATDTQYFGPGTRLTVL.

This clonotype was observed at least ten times. The chain employs TRBV28 and TRBJ2-1; 8 nucleotides line up with TRBD2. V shed 5 bases and J 3 bases; nucleotides not matched to a gene: 6. The CDR3 runs to 15 residues. Germline V gene lookup returns CDR1 MDHEN and CDR2 SYDVKM. CDR3 protein: CASSKGGRSYNEQFF. The CDR3 DNA follows: TGTGCCAGCAGTAAGGGCGGGAGGAGCTACAATGAGCAGTTCTTC.

The rearrangement uses TRBV11-1 and TRBJ2-7; 10 bases match TRBD2. The CDR3 loop spans 16 amino acids. Germline loops: CDR1 SGHAT, CDR2 FQDESV (reference sequence). V gave up 5 bases and J gave up 0 bases; unmatched junction bases: 7. The CDR3 here is CASSPWTSGSSYEQYF. CDR3 sequence (DNA): TGTGCCAGCAGCCCGTGGACTAGCGGTAGCTCCTACGAGCAGTACTTC.

This clonotype appeared many times. This chain uses TRBV25-1 with TRBJ2-7; TRBD1 might be the D (6 bases). The germline V gene has CDR1 MGHDK and CDR2 SYGVNS. CDR3 size: 13 residues. The ends were cut back, 3 bases at V and 2 bases at J, with 8 bases in the middle. The CDR3 is CASSDRDTYEQYF. The CDR3 DNA follows: TGTGCCAGCAGTGACAGGGACACCTACGAGCAGTACTTC.

There are many counts of this clonotype. V is TRBV18 and J is TRBJ1-1; a possible D gene is TRBD1 (6 bases). Trimming took off 1 base at V and 6 bases at J, with 24 bases between the two ends. CDR3 length: 18 amino acids. Germline V gives CDR1 KGHSH, CDR2 LQKENI. The DNA for the CDR3 is TGTGCCAGCTCACCACAGGACAGTATCGCGGGGGGCGAGGCTGAAGCTTTCTTT. This encodes CASSPQDSIAGGEAEAFF.

This clonotype has ten or more counts. This sequence joins TRBV2 and TRBJ1-5; TRBD1 might be the D (5 bases). The CDR3 extends over 14 amino acids. Trimming pared 4 bases from V and 4 bases from J, leaving 11 bases between. CDR1 is SNHLY and CDR2 is FYNNEI in the germline V gene. CDR3 in DNA: TGTGCCAGCAGTGTTGCAGGGAAAAATCAGCCCCAGCATTTT. Its protein is CASSVAGKNQPQHF.

This clonotype was counted ten times or more. The gene calls are TRBV14 and TRBJ2-3; 14 positions match TRBD2. Losses at the gene ends were 1 base for V and 1 base for J; bases not matched to a gene: 7. Germline lookup yields CDR1 SGHDN and CDR2 FVKESK. CDR3 size: 19 residues. CDR3 sequence reads: CASSQGLAGGPIGTDTQYF. CDR3 sequence (DNA): TGTGCCAGCAGCCAAGGACTAGCGGGAGGGCCGATTGGCACAGATACGCAGTATTTT.

This clonotype was observed at least ten times. V is TRBV20-1 and J is TRBJ1-1; 9 positions match TRBD1. The CDR3 extends over 13 amino acids. V lost 6 bases, J lost 3 bases, and 5 bases stayed unmatched. Looked up from germline, CDR1 is DFQATT and CDR2 is SNEGSKA (reference sequence). The CDR3 coding sequence is TGCAGTGCCGGGGACAGGGTGGACACTGAAGCTTTCTTT. It is translated as CSAGDRVDTEAFF.

This clonotype came up many times. The V call is TRBV12-3 or TRBV12-4, the J call TRBJ1-6, with D possibly being TRBD1 (5 bases). Trimming cost V 6 bases and J 6 bases, with 12 bases left between them. The CDR3 has 14 residues. The CDR3 sequence: CASRAVGLNSPLHF. The CDR3 DNA reads as TGTGCCAGCAGAGCCGTGGGGCTTAATTCACCCCTCCACTTT.

This clonotype was seen at least ten times. The chain links TRBV5-1 to TRBJ2-3; weak D call: TRBD2 (6 bases). This CDR3 is 13 amino acids long. V shed 5 bases and J shed 1 base, with 8 bases lying between them. Germline V gives CDR1 SGHRS, CDR2 YFSETQ. This chain's CDR3 is CASSAGRTDTQYF. The CDR3 region has the DNA TGCGCCAGCAGTGCGGGGCGCACAGATACGCAGTATTTT.

The sample holds many counts of this clonotype. The chain is built from TRBV9 and TRBJ2-1, with 10 bases fitting TRBD1. V lost 0 bases and J lost 4; bases outside the gene matches: 7. Per the germline V gene, CDR1 is SGDLS and CDR2 is YYNGEE. This CDR3 spans 17 amino acids. DNA of the CDR3: TGTGCCAGCAGCGTAGAGGACAGGGGGAGGGAATACAATGAGCAGTTCTTC. It codes for CASSVEDRGREYNEQFF.

The table lists this clonotype with a few counts. V gene TRBV12-3 or TRBV12-4 combines with J gene TRBJ1-5, with TRBD1 as a possible D gene (5 bases). The CDR3 is made up of 17 amino acids. The V gene lost 1 base and the J gene lost 2 bases, with 15 bases spanning the gap. CDR3 protein: CASSLGQLGGGNQPQHF. The CDR3 DNA reads TGTGCCAGCAGTTTAGGACAGCTCGGGGGGGGCAATCAGCCCCAGCATTTT.

This clonotype was recorded a few times. This chain joins TRBV27 and TRBJ2-3; TRBD2 might be the D (5 bases). With 5 bases removed from V and 2 bases from J, the gap between germline ends came to 8 bases. This CDR3 is 13 amino acids long. Germline CDR1 and CDR2: MNHEY and SMNVEV (reference sequence). In DNA form, the CDR3 reads TGTGCCAGCAGTCACGGACTCACAGATACGCAGTATTTT. Translating gives CASSHGLTDTQYF.

In its sample, this clonotype was seen a few times. A junction boundary mismatches the germline segment, possibly from a read error. This sequence joins TRBV13 and TRBJ2-1; 10 bases map to TRBD2. The CDR3 is made up of 19 amino acids. Germline V gives CDR1 PRHDT, CDR2 FYEKMQ (reference sequence). CDR3 amino acids: CVSSPEGLALRGSYNEQFF. The CDR3 nucleotides read TGTGTCAGCAGCCCGGAGGGACTAGCGCTACGCGGCTCCTACAATGAGCAGTTCTTC.